These T cell receptor beta chains were read from a single sample in a study of T and B cells in COVID-19 patients. TCRdb itself ran the multiplex PCR reads through MiXCR, one entry per CDR3 protein. This table holds fewer than 8,500 distinct CDR3 sequences, 31% found once. The sample comprised blood. The receptors stem from a human donor with active COVID-19. Both conserved end residues are part of each CDR3. D genes are given only for firm matches. Part of the rows lack a size; the others show once, few, many or a class for expanded clones.

J gene,D gene,clone size,V gene,CDR3 protein,CDR3 DNA
TRBJ2-1,.,medium-sized,TRBV19,CASSGRSYNEQFF,TGTGCCAGTAGTGGTCGGAGTTACAATGAGCAGTTCTTC
TRBJ2-1,.,medium-sized,TRBV27,CASSPEPGLLNEQFF,TGTGCCAGCAGTCCTGAGCCGGGACTCCTCAATGAGCAGTTCTTC
TRBJ2-1,.,medium-sized,TRBV27,CASSFRSYNEQFF,TGTGCCAGCAGTTTCCGTAGTTACAATGAGCAGTTCTTC
TRBJ2-5,TRBD2,.,TRBV6-4,CASSEVAGELETQYF,TGTGCCAGCAGTGAAGTAGCGGGGGAGCTAGAGACCCAGTACTTC
TRBJ2-5,.,.,TRBV6-2/TRBV6-3,CASESIEIGETQYF,TGTGCCAGCGAGTCAATAGAGATAGGAGAGACCCAGTACTTC
TRBJ2-4,.,.,TRBV11-1,CASSVDSRAKEIQYF,TGTGCCAGCAGCGTCGACAGCCGGGCCAAAGAGATTCAGTACTTC
TRBJ2-3,TRBD1,.,TRBV20-1,CSAQGETSDTQYF,TGCAGTGCTCAGGGGGAGACCTCAGATACGCAGTATTTT
TRBJ2-5,TRBD2,.,TRBV10-3,CAISEGTSGNQETQYF,TGTGCCATCAGTGAAGGGACTAGCGGGAACCAAGAGACCCAATACTTC
TRBJ2-2,TRBD2,.,TRBV12-3/TRBV12-4,CASSSPGLEFGELFF,TGTGCCAGCAGTTCCCCGGGACTAGAGTTCGGGGAGCTGTTTTTT
TRBJ2-3,.,medium-sized,TRBV6-5,CASSYGTAYTDTQYF,TGTGCCAGCAGTTACGGCACCGCCTACACAGATACGCAGTATTTT
TRBJ2-2,.,medium-sized,TRBV19,CASSIKANTGELFF,TGTGCCAGTAGTATTAAGGCGAACACCGGGGAGCTGTTTTTT
TRBJ2-3,.,few,TRBV20-1,CSALYGASTDTQYF,TGCAGTGCCCTCTACGGGGCTAGCACAGATACGCAGTATTTT
TRBJ2-3,TRBD2,.,TRBV5-4,CASSLIAGVTTDTQYF,TGCGCCAGCAGCCTCATAGCGGGGGTTACCACAGATACGCAGTATTTT
TRBJ1-3,.,.,TRBV15,CATTRRSGNTIYF,TGTGCCACCACCCGGCGCTCTGGAAACACCATATATTTT
TRBJ2-7,TRBD1,.,TRBV20-1,CSATRGQGLSYEQYF,TGCAGTGCTACCCGAGGACAGGGCCTCTCCTACGAGCAGTACTTC
TRBJ1-1,.,.,TRBV12-3/TRBV12-4,CASSLGVRRLKGGDTEAFF,TGTGCCAGCAGTTTAGGGGTTCGGAGACTGAAGGGAGGGGACACTGAAGCTTTCTTT
TRBJ1-1,TRBD1,.,TRBV19,CASSRQGAEAFF,TGTGCCAGTAGCCGACAGGGGGCTGAAGCTTTCTTT
TRBJ2-7,.,medium-sized,TRBV11-1,CASSVRVRGAPSSYEQYF,TGTGCCAGCAGCGTAAGGGTGCGGGGCGCACCAAGCTCCTACGAGCAGTACTTC
TRBJ1-6,.,.,TRBV6-9,CASRGGTPLHF,TGTGCCAGCAGGGGCGGGACACCCCTCCACTTT
TRBJ1-1,.,few,TRBV5-4,CASSPGQMNTEAFF,TGTGCCAGCAGCCCCGGACAGATGAACACTGAAGCTTTCTTT
TRBJ1-2,.,.,TRBV5-3,CARSLRSANYGYTF,TGTGCCAGAAGCTTGAGGTCAGCTAACTATGGCTACACCTTC
TRBJ2-5,TRBD2,few,TRBV6-5,CASSYRGGYGRETQYF,TGTGCCAGCAGTTACCGGGGGGGATACGGGCGGGAGACCCAGTACTTC
TRBJ1-6,.,medium-sized,TRBV5-6,CASSLGTFYSPLHF,TGTGCCAGCAGCTTGGGAACCTTCTATTCACCCCTCCACTTT
TRBJ1-5,TRBD1,.,TRBV6-2/TRBV6-3,CASSFDRGWYSNQPQHF,TGTGCCAGCAGTTTCGACAGGGGATGGTATAGCAATCAGCCCCAGCATTTT